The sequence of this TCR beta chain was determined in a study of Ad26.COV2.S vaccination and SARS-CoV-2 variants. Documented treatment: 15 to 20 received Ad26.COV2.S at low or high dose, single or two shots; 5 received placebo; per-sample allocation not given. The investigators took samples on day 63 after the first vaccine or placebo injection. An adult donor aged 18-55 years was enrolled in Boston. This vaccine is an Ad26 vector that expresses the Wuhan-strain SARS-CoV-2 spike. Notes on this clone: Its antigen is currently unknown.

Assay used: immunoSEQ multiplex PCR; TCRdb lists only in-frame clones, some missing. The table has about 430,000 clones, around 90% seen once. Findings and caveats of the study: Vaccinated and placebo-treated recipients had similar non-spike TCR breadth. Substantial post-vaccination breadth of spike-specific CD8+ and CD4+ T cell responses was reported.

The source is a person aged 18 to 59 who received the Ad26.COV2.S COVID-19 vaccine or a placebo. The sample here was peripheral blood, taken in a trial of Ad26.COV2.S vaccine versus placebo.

The CDR3: CASSEAAGLETQYF. The CDR3 DNA is TGTGCCAGCAGTGAAGCGGCGGGACTAGAGACCCAGTACTTC. The V call is TRBV6-1, the J call TRBJ2-5; D is perhaps TRBD2 (6 bases). The V end was cut by 0 bases, the J end by 4 bases, with 9 bases between. Germline lookup yields CDR1 MNHNS and CDR2 SASEGT. CDR3 length equals 14 residues.